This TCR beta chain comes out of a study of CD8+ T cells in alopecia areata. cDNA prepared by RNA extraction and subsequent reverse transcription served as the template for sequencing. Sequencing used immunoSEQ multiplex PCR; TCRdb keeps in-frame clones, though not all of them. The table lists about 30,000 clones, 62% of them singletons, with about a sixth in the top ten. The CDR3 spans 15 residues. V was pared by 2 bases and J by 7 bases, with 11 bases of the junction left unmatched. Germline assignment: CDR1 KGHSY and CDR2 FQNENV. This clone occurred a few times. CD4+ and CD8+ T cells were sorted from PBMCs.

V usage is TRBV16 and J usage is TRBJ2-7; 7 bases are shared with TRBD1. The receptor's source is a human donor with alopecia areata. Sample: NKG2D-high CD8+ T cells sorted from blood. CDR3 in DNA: TGTGCCAGCAGCCAAGAGGTACCCGACAGGGTTGAGCAGTACTTC. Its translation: CASSQEVPDRVEQYF.